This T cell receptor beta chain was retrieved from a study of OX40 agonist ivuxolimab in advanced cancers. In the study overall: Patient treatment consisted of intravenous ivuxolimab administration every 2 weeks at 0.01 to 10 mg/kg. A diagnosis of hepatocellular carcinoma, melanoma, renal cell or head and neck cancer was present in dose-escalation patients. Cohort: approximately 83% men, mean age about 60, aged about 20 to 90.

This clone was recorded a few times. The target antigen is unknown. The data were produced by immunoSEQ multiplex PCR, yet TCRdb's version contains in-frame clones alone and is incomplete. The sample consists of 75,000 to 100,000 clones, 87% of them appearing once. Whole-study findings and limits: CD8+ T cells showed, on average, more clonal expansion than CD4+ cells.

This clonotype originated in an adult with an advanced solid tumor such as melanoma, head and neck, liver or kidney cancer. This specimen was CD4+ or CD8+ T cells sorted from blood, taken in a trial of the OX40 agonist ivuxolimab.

CDR3 DNA sequence: TGTGCCAGCAGCTTCAGGAACCCTAACTATGGCTACACCTTC. Its translation: CASSFRNPNYGYTF. The rearrangement joins TRBV7-2 to TRBJ1-2; D uncertain. Germline V gene lookup returns CDR1 SGHTA and CDR2 FQGNSA. Deletions cut 3 bases from V and 0 bases from J, with 8 bases between. This CDR3 contains 14 residues.